The present T cell receptor (beta chain) was sequenced within a study of blood T cells in healthy people across ages. General study points: With age, beta diversity per million T cells declined roughly linearly, significantly by roughly 40. Diversity was higher, and naive CD4+ cells more numerous, in long-lived donors than in aged donors.

Through a sample-barcoded 5' primer and a J-beta primer mix, a second PCR was run for roughly 6 to 12 cycles. TCRdb called the 5' RACE reads again in MiXCR, with one record for every CDR3 protein. Here the sample spans some 760,000 distinct CDR3 sequences, 25% being singletons. Trimming pared 4 bases from V and 7 bases from J, leaving 19 bases between. This CDR3 spans 16 amino acids. Remarks on this clonotype: As yet, its antigen is unknown.

These same records also appear under a second study, on T cells of mothers and their children. That study adds: Over 8.5 million TCR beta CDR3 reads were obtained from each mother, and 3 million to 3.5 million from each child. In related and unrelated pairs alike, thymic selection shapes TCR recombination output, with inherited differences minor.

The TCR originated in a boy between 10 and 17 years old in good health. The chain recombines TRBV12-3 or TRBV12-4 with TRBJ1-4; tentative D call: TRBD1 (5 bases). The sample comprised blood. The CDR3 DNA follows: TGTGCCAGCAGTTCGACCCCCGGGACTTTCAGTGAAAAACTGTTTTTT. Amino acid sequence: CASSSTPGTFSEKLFF.